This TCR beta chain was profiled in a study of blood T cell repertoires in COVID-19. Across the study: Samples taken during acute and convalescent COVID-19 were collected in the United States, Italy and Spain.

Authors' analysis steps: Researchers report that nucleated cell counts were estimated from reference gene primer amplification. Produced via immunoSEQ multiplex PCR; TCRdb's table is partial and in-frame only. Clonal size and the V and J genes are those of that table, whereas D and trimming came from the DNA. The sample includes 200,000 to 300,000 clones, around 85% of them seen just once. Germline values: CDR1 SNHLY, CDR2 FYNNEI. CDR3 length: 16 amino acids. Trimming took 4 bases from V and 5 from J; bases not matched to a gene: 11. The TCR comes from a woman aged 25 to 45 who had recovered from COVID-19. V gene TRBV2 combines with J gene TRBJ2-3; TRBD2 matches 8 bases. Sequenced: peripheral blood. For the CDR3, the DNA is TGTGCCAGCAGTGTGGGACTAGGTGTTTCAGGAGATACGCAGTATTTT. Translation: CASSVGLGVSGDTQYF.